This record concerns one T cell receptor beta chain sequence. Its matching antigen is unknown. A single base separates this from a much larger clone, so it may be a read error. Isolation of PBMCs gave at least 6.5 million cells per sample. Using a J-beta primer mix together with a sample-barcoded 5' primer, a second PCR was run for about 6 to 11 cycles. A single record per CDR3 protein comes from TCRdb applying MiXCR to the 5' RACE reads. The data show some 1.5 million distinct CDR3 sequences, about 30% seen once. The sample originates from a study of blood T cells in healthy people across ages. Looking at the study overall: The template switching approach captured approximately one barcoded beta molecule for every two T cells.

Whole-study findings and limits: Older age coincided with a roughly linear decline in TCR beta diversity per million T cells.

Germline values: CDR1 KGHSH, CDR2 LQKENI. This CDR3 is built from 15 residues. J was trimmed by 6 bases and V by 3 bases; bases with no gene match: 6. The chain combines TRBV18 with TRBJ2-1, with TRBD2 matching over 9 bases. This receptor was obtained from a woman under 40 in good health. The sample was blood. CDR3 coding DNA: TGTGCCAGCTCACCGGCGGGAGGGCTTTGCAATGAGCAGTTCTTC. Its translation is CASSPAGGLCNEQFF.